The 27 T cell receptor beta chains in this list originate from one sample, sequenced in a study of CXCR3-negative and CXCR3-positive naive CD8 T cells. The TRB libraries of cDNA were built by UMI-labeled 5' RACE. TCRdb derives one entry per CDR3 protein from the 5' RACE reads, leaving out DNA. The repertoire table contains about 48,000 distinct CDR3 sequences. The sample consisted of memory CD8+ T cells from blood. The source of these receptors is a human donor in good health. Some clones in this sample may be carry-over from other donors' samples.

The rearrangement uses TRBV6-2 or TRBV6-3 and TRBJ1-1. Per germline, CDR1 MNHEY and CDR2 SVGEGT. The CDR3 has 12 amino acids. CDR3 loop: CASSYEGTEAFF.

V gene TRBV25-1 combines with J gene TRBJ2-1. CDR3 length: 12 amino acids. The V gene's germline CDR1 is MGHDK and CDR2 SYGVNS. CDR3 in amino acids: CASSEPDNEQFF.

The CDR3 region is CASRGSGLAGIETQYF. The rearrangement uses TRBV28 and TRBJ2-5; TCRdb gives TRBD2 as the D gene, but with no DNA this cannot be confirmed. CDR1 and CDR2 (germline): MDHEN, SYDVKM. The CDR3 sequence is 16 residues long.

The CDR3 reads CSVETGTGPFF. This sequence joins TRBV29-1 and TRBJ2-1; the D call from TCRdb, TRBD1, cannot be confirmed without DNA. The CDR3 runs 11 residues. The germline V gene has CDR1 SQVTM and CDR2 ANQGSEA.

This sequence joins TRBV28 and TRBJ1-1; TCRdb outputs TRBD1, but without DNA this stays unchecked. The CDR3 loop spans 16 amino acids. Per the germline V gene, CDR1 is MDHEN and CDR2 is SYDVKM. The CDR3 protein is CASSLPRTGMNTEAFF. The entire variable domain, with the rest obtained from reference TRBV28 and TRBJ1-1, is as follows: DVKVTQSSRYLVKRTGEKVFLECVQDMDHENMFWYRQDPGLGLRLIYFSYDVKMKEKGDIPEGYSVSREKKERFSLILESASTNQTSMYLCASSLPRTGMNTEAFFGQGTRLTVV.

This chain's CDR3 is CASSYPGQGGETQYF. J is TRBJ2-5 and V is TRBV12-3 or TRBV12-4; the D gene TCRdb calls, TRBD1, cannot be checked with no DNA. There are 15 residues in the CDR3.

The chain has TRBV6-5 and TRBJ2-3; the TCRdb call, TRBD1, lacks DNA for checking. The germline V gene has CDR1 MNHEY and CDR2 SVGAGI. The CDR3 sequence is 16 residues long. CDR3 in amino acids: CASTPTGPLGTDTQYF.

The rearrangement joins TRBV11-2 to TRBJ2-2; checking the TCRdb D call of TRBD2 is not possible without DNA. Germline CDR1 and CDR2: SGHAT and FQNNGV. The CDR3 loop spans 15 amino acids. The CDR3 spells CASSSRYEASGELFF.

V is TRBV15 and J is TRBJ2-1; checking the TCRdb D call of TRBD1 is not possible without DNA. Germline lookup yields CDR1 LNHNV and CDR2 YYDKDF (reference sequence). CDR3 length: 15 residues. The CDR3 sequence: CATSNRGASYNEQFF.

The CDR3 reads CASSFPAESIADTQYF. The chain links TRBV7-9 to TRBJ2-3; TCRdb selects TRBD2, and the lack of DNA leaves this call unchecked. Germline CDR1 reads SEHNR; CDR2 reads FQNEAQ (reference sequence). The length of the CDR3 is 16 residues. Full variable domain (remainder filled in from reference TRBV7-9 and TRBJ2-3): DTGVSQNPRHKITKRGQNVTFRCDPISEHNRLYWYRQTLGQGPEFLTYFQNEAQLEKSRLLSDRFSAERPKGSFSTLEIQRTEQGDSAMYLCASSFPAESIADTQYFGPGTRLTVL.

The J gene is TRBJ2-7, the V gene TRBV5-5; as DNA is missing, the TRBD1 call by TCRdb cannot be tested. CDR1 SGHKS and CDR2 YYEKEE come from the germline V gene (reference sequence). The CDR3 totals 12 residues. CDR3 sequence reads: CASTRTEYEQYF.

The chain recombines TRBV29-1 with TRBJ2-3; TCRdb calls TRBD1, which cannot be checked without DNA. Germline V lookup: CDR1 SQVTM, CDR2 ANQGSEA. The CDR3 is 15 amino acids. CDR3 amino acids: CSVDNLGGSTDTQYF.

The chain uses TRBV3-1 and TRBJ1-1; TCRdb's D gene call, TRBD1, goes unchecked for lack of DNA. This CDR3 spans 17 amino acids. Germline CDR1 reads LGHDT; CDR2 reads YNNKEL (reference sequence). The CDR3: CASSQTGPSLLNTEAFF. The full variable domain, with the rest looked up from reference TRBV3-1 and TRBJ1-1, is DTAVSQTPKYLVTQMGNDKSIKCEQNLGHDTMYWYKQDSKKFLKIMFSYNNKELIINETVPNRFSPKSPDKAHLNLHINSLELGDSAVYFCASSQTGPSLLNTEAFFGQGTRLTVV.

The V and J genes are TRBV29-1 and TRBJ2-1; TCRdb lists TRBD2, though no DNA is available to test this call. This CDR3 has 13 residues. Germline loops: CDR1 SQVTM, CDR2 ANQGSEA. The CDR3 region is CSAGLAAYNEQFF.

The chain uses TRBV14 and TRBJ2-2; lacking DNA, the TRBD2 call made by TCRdb goes unchecked. The germline V gene has CDR1 SGHDN and CDR2 FVKESK. The CDR3 is 16 amino acids. CDR3: CASSRPASWNTGELFF.

The rearrangement joins TRBV7-9 to TRBJ2-7. CDR1 is SEHNR, CDR2 FQNEAQ, per germline (reference sequence). The CDR3 is 13 amino acids. This CDR3 reads CASSPAASYEQYF.

The chain combines TRBV11-2 with TRBJ1-6. Looked up from germline, CDR1 is SGHAT and CDR2 is FQNNGV. The length of the CDR3 is 14 residues. CDR3 loop: CASSFGTSDFPLHF. Looking up the rest from reference TRBV11-2 and TRBJ1-6 gives the full variable domain: EAGVAQSPRYKIIEKRQSVAFWCNPISGHATLYWYQQILGQGPKLLIQFQNNGVVDDSQLPKDRFSAERLKGVDSTLKIQPAKLEDSAVYLCASSFGTSDFPLHFGNGTRLTVT.

This chain connects TRBV20-1 to TRBJ1-1; as DNA is missing, the TRBD1 call by TCRdb cannot be tested. CDR3 length equals 16 residues. Germline CDR1 reads DFQATT; CDR2 reads SNEGSKA (reference sequence). CDR3: CSVPQGLTYLNTEAFF.

The chain recombines TRBV4-2 with TRBJ2-2. There are 14 residues in the CDR3. From germline, CDR1 is LGHNA and CDR2 YNFKEQ. The CDR3 spells CASSQDPSPGELFF.

The gene calls are TRBV4-2 and TRBJ2-7. From germline, CDR1 is LGHNA and CDR2 YNFKEQ. The CDR3 consists of 15 residues. CDR3 region: CASSPDGVETYEQYF.

The chain joins TRBV12-3 or TRBV12-4 to TRBJ2-3; TCRdb indicates TRBD2, and absent DNA this call remains unverified. CDR3 size: 14 residues. The CDR3 loop is CASEGDSHTDTQYF.

The chain has TRBV5-1 and TRBJ2-3. The CDR3 covers 13 residues. Germline CDR1 is SGHRS and CDR2 is YFSETQ. The CDR3 reads CASNSDATDTQYF.

The V call is TRBV7-3, the J call TRBJ2-2; TCRdb proposes TRBD2, but this gene call is untestable without DNA. Germline CDR1 is SGHTA and CDR2 is FQGTGA. The CDR3 is made up of 14 amino acids. The CDR3: CASSLTASSGELFF.

This CDR3 is CSARDPGLGGEAGELFF. The chain links TRBV20-1 to TRBJ2-2; TCRdb indicates TRBD2, and absent DNA this call remains unverified. CDR1 and CDR2 (germline): DFQATT, SNEGSKA (reference sequence). The length of the CDR3 is 17 residues.

The chain uses TRBV7-3 and TRBJ1-2; TCRdb selects TRBD1, and the lack of DNA leaves this call unchecked. The CDR3 runs to 15 residues. Germline-derived CDR1 and CDR2 are SGHTA and FQGTGA. This CDR3 reads CASSFDRASNYGYTF.

The chain joins TRBV14 to TRBJ2-1; no DNA is available, so the TRBD1 call from TCRdb remains unchecked. This CDR3 has 16 residues. Germline CDR1 and CDR2: SGHDN and FVKESK. The CDR3 loop is CASSLPGGHLWNEQFF.

V gene TRBV7-6 combines with J gene TRBJ2-5. This CDR3 is 12 amino acids long. The germline V gene encodes CDR1 SGHVS and CDR2 FNYEAQ. The CDR3 here is CASSLAEETQYF.